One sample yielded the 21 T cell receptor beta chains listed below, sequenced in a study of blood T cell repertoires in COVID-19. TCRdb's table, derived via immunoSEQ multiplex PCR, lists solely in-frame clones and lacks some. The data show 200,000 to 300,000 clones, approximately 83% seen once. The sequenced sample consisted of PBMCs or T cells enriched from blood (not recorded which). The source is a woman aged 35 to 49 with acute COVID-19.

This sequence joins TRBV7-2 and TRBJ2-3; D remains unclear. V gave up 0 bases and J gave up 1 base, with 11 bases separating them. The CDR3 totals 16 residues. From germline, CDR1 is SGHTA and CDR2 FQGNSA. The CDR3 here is CASSLAEVPRTDTQYF. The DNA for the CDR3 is TGTGCCAGCAGCTTAGCCGAGGTCCCACGCACAGATACGCAGTATTTT.

The CDR3 coding sequence is TGTGCCAGCAGTTTCCTAGCGGGAGGGAAAAGCTCCTACGAGCAGTACTTC. This encodes CASSFLAGGKSSYEQYF. This chain links TRBV27 with TRBJ2-7, with 12 positions matching TRBD2. J was trimmed by 0 bases and V by 3 bases; bases with no gene match: 6. The CDR3 consists of 17 residues. Germline V gene data show CDR1 as MNHEY and CDR2 as SMNVEV (reference sequence).

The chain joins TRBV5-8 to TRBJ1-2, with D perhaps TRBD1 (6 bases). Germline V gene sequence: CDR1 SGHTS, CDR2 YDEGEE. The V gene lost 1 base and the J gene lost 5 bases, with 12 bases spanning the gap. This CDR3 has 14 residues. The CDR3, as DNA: TGTGCCAGCAGCTTGTCCCAGGGGTTATATGGCTACACCTTC. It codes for CASSLSQGLYGYTF.

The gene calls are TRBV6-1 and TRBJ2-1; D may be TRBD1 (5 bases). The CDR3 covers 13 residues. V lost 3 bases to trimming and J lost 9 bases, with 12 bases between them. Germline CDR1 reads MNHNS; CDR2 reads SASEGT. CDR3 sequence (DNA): TGTGCCAGCAGTGACACTGGGGCCGGTGAGCAGTTCTTC. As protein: CASSDTGAGEQFF.

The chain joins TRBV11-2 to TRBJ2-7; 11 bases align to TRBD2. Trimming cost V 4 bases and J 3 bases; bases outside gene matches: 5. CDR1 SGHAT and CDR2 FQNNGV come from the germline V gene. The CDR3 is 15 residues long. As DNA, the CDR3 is TGTGCCAGCAGCTCGACTAGCGGGGCTCTCTACGAGCAGTACTTC. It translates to CASSSTSGALYEQYF.

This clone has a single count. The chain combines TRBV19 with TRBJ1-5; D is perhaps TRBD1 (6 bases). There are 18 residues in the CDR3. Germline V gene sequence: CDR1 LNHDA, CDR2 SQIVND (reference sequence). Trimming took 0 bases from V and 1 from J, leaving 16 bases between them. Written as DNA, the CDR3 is TGTGCCAGTAGTATAGAAAAGGTCCGGCAGGGGAGCAATCAGCCCCAGCATTTT. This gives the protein CASSIEKVRQGSNQPQHF.

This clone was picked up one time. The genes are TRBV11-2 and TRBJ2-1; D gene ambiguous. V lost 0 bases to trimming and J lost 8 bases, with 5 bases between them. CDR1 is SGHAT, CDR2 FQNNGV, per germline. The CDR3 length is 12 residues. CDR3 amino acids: CASSLDRYEQFF. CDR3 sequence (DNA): TGTGCCAGCAGCTTAGATCGGTATGAGCAGTTCTTC.

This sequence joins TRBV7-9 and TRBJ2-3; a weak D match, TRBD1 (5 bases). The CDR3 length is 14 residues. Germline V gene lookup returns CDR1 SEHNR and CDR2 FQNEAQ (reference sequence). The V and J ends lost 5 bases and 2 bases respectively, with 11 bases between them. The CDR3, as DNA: TGTGCCAGCAGCGACATAGGGGACACAGATACGCAGTATTTT. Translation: CASSDIGDTDTQYF.

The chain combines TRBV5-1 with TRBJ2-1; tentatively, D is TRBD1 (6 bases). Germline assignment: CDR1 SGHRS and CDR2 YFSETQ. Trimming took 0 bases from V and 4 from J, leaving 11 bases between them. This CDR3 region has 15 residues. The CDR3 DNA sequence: TGCGCCAGCAGCTTGGCCTTGACAGGATACAATGAGCAGTTCTTC. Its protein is CASSLALTGYNEQFF.

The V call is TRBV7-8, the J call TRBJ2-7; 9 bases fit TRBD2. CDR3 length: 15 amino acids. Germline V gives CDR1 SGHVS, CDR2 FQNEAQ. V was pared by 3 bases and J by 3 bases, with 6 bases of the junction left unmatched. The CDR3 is CASSFGASGIYEQYF. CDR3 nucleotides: TGTGCCAGCAGCTTTGGTGCTAGCGGGATCTACGAGCAGTACTTC.

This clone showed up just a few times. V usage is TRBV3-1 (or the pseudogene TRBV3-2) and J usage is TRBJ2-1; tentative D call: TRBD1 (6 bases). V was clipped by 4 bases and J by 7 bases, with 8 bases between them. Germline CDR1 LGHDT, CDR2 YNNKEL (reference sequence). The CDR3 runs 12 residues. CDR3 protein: CASSRTGNEQFF. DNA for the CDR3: TGTGCCAGCAGCCGTACAGGGAATGAGCAGTTCTTC.

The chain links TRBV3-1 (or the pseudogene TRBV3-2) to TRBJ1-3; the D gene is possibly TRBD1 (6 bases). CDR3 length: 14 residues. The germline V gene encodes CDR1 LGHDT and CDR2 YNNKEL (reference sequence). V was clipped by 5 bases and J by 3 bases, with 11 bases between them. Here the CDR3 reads CASSSDRFGNTIYF. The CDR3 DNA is TGTGCCAGCAGCTCAGACAGGTTTGGAAACACCATATATTTT.

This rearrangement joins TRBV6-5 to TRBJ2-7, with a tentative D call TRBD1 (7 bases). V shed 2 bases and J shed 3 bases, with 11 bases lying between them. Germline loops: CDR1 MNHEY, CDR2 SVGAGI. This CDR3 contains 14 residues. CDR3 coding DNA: TGTGCCAGCAGTTACGCGGGACAGCTCTACGAGCAGTACTTC. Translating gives CASSYAGQLYEQYF.

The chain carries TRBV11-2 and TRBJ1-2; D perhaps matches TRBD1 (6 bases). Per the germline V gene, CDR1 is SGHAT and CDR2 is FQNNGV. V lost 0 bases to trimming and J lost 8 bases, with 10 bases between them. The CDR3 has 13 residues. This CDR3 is CASSLDLQGGYTF. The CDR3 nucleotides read TGTGCCAGCAGCTTAGATCTGCAGGGGGGCTACACCTTC.

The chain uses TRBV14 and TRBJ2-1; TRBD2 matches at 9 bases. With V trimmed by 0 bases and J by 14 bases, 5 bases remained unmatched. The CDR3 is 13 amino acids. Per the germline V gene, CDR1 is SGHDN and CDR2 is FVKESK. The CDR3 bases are TGTGCCAGCAGCCAAGATAGCGGGAGCTGGGAGTTCTTC. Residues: CASSQDSGSWEFF. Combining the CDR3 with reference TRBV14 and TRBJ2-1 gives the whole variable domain EAGVTQFPSHSVIEKGQTVTLRCDPISGHDNLYWYRRVMGKEIKFLLHFVKESKQDESGMPNNRFLAERTGGTYSTLKVQPAELEDSGVYFCASSQDSGSWEFFGPGTRLTVL.

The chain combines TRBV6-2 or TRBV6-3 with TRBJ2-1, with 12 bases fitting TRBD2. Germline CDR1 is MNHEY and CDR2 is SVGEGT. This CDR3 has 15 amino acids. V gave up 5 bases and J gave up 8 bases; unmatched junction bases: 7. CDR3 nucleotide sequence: TGTGCCAGCAGTCGGACTAGCGGGATAAGGGATGAGCAGTTCTTC. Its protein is CASSRTSGIRDEQFF.

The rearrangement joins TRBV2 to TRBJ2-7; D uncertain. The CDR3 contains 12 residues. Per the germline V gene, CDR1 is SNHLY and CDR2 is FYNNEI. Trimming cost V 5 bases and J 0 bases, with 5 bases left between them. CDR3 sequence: CASSYSSYEQYF. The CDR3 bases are TGTGCCAGCAGTTATAGCTCCTACGAGCAGTACTTC.

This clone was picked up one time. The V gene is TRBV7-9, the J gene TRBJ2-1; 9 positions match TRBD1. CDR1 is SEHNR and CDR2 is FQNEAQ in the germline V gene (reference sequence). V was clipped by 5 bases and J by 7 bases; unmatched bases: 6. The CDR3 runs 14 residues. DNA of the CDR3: TGTGCCAGCAGCCCGACACAGGGGGCGAATGAGCAGTTCTTC. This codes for CASSPTQGANEQFF.

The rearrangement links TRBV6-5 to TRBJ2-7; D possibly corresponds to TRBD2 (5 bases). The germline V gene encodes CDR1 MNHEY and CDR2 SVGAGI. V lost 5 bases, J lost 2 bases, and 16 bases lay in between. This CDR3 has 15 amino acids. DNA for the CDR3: TGTGCCAGCAGTCACTGGGAGTTCCCCACCTACGAGCAGTACTTC. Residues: CASSHWEFPTYEQYF.

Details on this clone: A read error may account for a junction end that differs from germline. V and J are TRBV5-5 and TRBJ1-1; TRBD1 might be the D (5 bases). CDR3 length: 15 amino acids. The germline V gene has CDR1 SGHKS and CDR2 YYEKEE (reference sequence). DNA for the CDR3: TGTGCCAGCAGTTTGGGGGTGGGGAGGGGTGTTGAAGCTTTCTTT. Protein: CASSLGVGRGVEAFF.

The CDR3: CTSSPWVGEREHYEQYF. DNA for the CDR3: TGCACCAGCAGCCCGTGGGTAGGTGAACGGGAGCACTACGAGCAGTACTTC. The V call is TRBV1, the J call TRBJ2-7; whether TRBD2, the table's D call, matches the DNA was not checked. TRBV1 is a documented pseudogene. The length of the CDR3 is 17 residues.